These 18 T cell receptor beta chains were sequenced from one sample in a study of T cell repertoires in cytomegalovirus infection (dated 2019 in TCRdb). No antigen is known for these receptors. What this sample's treatment or condition label stands for: in vitro stimulation with specific CMV peptide epitopes to enrich CMV-specific T cells. Sequencing used an Illumina HiSeq 1500. In TCRdb, the public reads were trimmed at Q25 with fastp and aligned with MiXCR, with productive beta chains retained. Here each entry gathers all rows of one CDR3 protein and keeps the most common genes and DNA. The sample table contains some 350,000 distinct CDR3 sequences; only one count was recorded for 25% to 30% of them. The ten largest make up roughly 20% of the sample. Source: cultured PBMCs, taken from culture after CMV antigen stimulation. The origin of the receptors is a human donor in good health (CMV status not recorded). Some clones in this sample may be carry-over from other donors' samples.

This clonotype was seen more than once but under ten times. The chain uses TRBV19 and TRBJ2-1; D might be TRBD2 (5 bases). The CDR3 contains 14 residues. With 5 bases removed from V and 4 bases from J, the gap between germline ends came to 12 bases. Germline CDR1 reads LNHDA; CDR2 reads SQIVND (reference sequence). CDR3 residues: CASSPQRIYNEQFF. The DNA of the CDR3 is TGTGCCAGTAGTCCCCAGCGGATATACAATGAGCAGTTCTTC.

This rearrangement joins TRBV10-3 to TRBJ2-7; D may correspond to TRBD1 or TRBD2 (6 bases each). V was cut by 0 bases and J by 1 base, with 13 bases left in between. Germline V gives CDR1 ENHRY, CDR2 SYGVKD. The CDR3 spans 16 residues. Here the CDR3 reads CAISESNSGASYEQYF. Written as DNA, the CDR3 is TGTGCCATCAGTGAGTCGAACTCGGGGGCGTCCTACGAGCAGTACTTC.

The chain combines TRBV7-9 with TRBJ2-1, with D uncertain. Germline assignment: CDR1 SEHNR and CDR2 FQNEAQ (reference sequence). Trimming removed 6 bases from V and 1 base from J, with 7 bases in between. This CDR3 has 13 residues. DNA of the CDR3: TGTGCCAGCAGTCAGGCTTCCTACAATGAGCAGTTCTTC. Protein sequence: CASSQASYNEQFF.

In its sample, this clonotype was seen many times. The chain has TRBV20-1 and TRBJ2-7; D is unclear. V lost 0 bases to trimming and J lost 3 bases, with 12 bases between them. CDR1 and CDR2 (germline): DFQATT, SNEGSKA (reference sequence). This CDR3 is built from 14 residues. The CDR3 DNA reads as TGCAGTGCTAGAGATTCGGCCTCATACTACGAGCAGTACTTC. It specifies CSARDSASYYEQYF.

The V call is TRBV6-6, the J call TRBJ2-3; D perhaps matches TRBD1 (6 bases). The V gene lost 8 bases and the J gene lost 0 bases, with 9 bases spanning the gap. The germline V gene encodes CDR1 MNHNY and CDR2 SVGAGI (reference sequence). The CDR3 is 13 residues long. DNA for the CDR3: TGTGCCAGCCTAAGGGGGAGCACAGATACGCAGTATTTT. Protein sequence: CASLRGSTDTQYF.

This chain links TRBV7-8 with TRBJ2-7; 10 nucleotides agree with TRBD2. Per germline, CDR1 SGHVS and CDR2 FQNEAQ. After removal of 5 bases from V and 3 bases from J, the junction contained 7 bases not matched to a gene. This CDR3 comprises 15 residues. CDR3 coding DNA: TGTGCCAGCAGCGCTCGCCCTAGCGGGGGCTACGAGCAGTACTTC. It codes for CASSARPSGGYEQYF.

In its sample, this clonotype was seen a few times. This chain joins TRBV5-1 and TRBJ2-5; no clear D. CDR1 is SGHRS and CDR2 is YFSETQ in the germline V gene. This CDR3 contains 15 residues. The V gene lost 3 bases and the J gene lost 3 bases, with 15 bases spanning the gap. In DNA, the CDR3 is TGCGCCAGCAGCTCCGCCGGGCGAAGGGAAGAGACCCAGTACTTC. Translating it yields CASSSAGRREETQYF. Based on the CDR3 plus reference TRBV5-1 and TRBJ2-5, the full variable domain is KAGVTQTPRYLIKTRGQQVTLSCSPISGHRSVSWYQQTPGQGLQFLFEYFSETQRNKGNFPGRFSGRQFSNSRSEMNVSTLELGDSALYLCASSSAGRREETQYFGPGTRLLVL.

This chain uses TRBV7-8 with TRBJ1-1; D perhaps matches TRBD1 (5 bases). Germline V gives CDR1 SGHVS, CDR2 FQNEAQ. Trimming removed 1 base from V and 1 base from J, with 19 bases in between. This CDR3 spans 18 amino acids. Here the CDR3 DNA reads TGTGCCAGCAGCTTAGATCAGCCGAGGGGTATGAGGAACACTGAAGCTTTCTTT. Translating gives CASSLDQPRGMRNTEAFF.

There are many counts of this clonotype. This chain uses TRBV6-1 with TRBJ2-1; 7 bases match TRBD1. CDR1 and CDR2 (germline): MNHNS, SASEGT. The length of the CDR3 is 15 residues. V trimming: 6 bases; J trimming: 4 bases; junction bases outside the gene matches: 9. This CDR3 is CASRSRGTMYNEQFF. The CDR3 bases are TGTGCCAGCAGGTCCAGGGGGACGATGTACAATGAGCAGTTCTTC.

The CDR3 sequence is CASSPDQDRGKLFF. CDR3 sequence (DNA): TGTGCCAGCTCACCGGACCAGGATAGAGGAAAACTGTTTTTT. The J gene is TRBJ1-4, the V gene TRBV18; unclear D gene. V was trimmed by 3 bases and J by 10 bases, leaving 15 bases between them. The CDR3 is 14 residues long. The germline V gene has CDR1 KGHSH and CDR2 LQKENI. Full variable domain (rest looked up from reference TRBV18 and TRBJ1-4): NAGVMQNPRHLVRRRGQEARLRCSPMKGHSHVYWYRQLPEEGLKFMVYLQKENIIDESGMPKERFSAEFPKEGPSILRIQQVVRGDSAAYFCASSPDQDRGKLFFGSGTQLSVL.

The rearrangement uses TRBV19 and TRBJ1-6; tentatively, D is TRBD1 (5 bases). Trimming left V 6 bases short and J 6 bases short, with 18 bases between. CDR3 size: 16 residues. Germline V lookup: CDR1 LNHDA, CDR2 SQIVND (reference sequence). The chain's CDR3 is CASRDQGPLGNSPLHF. CDR3 coding DNA: TGTGCCAGTAGGGATCAGGGTCCACTCGGTAATTCACCCCTCCACTTT.

The genes are TRBV5-1 and TRBJ1-6, with 8 bases that match TRBD1. The CDR3 has 14 residues. With V trimmed by 2 bases and J by 7 bases, 2 bases remained unmatched. Germline V lookup: CDR1 SGHRS, CDR2 YFSETQ. In DNA, the CDR3 is TGCGCCAGCAGCTTCGACAGGGGAAATTCACCCCTCCACTTT. Residues: CASSFDRGNSPLHF.

This clonotype showed up many times. The chain is built from TRBV7-8 and TRBJ2-3; 9 bases match TRBD2. Trimming removed 3 bases from V and 2 bases from J; junction bases left unmatched: 6. In germline, CDR1 is SGHVS, CDR2 FQNEAQ. The CDR3 loop spans 16 amino acids. The CDR3 nucleotides read TGTGCCAGCAGCTTGGAGGCTAGCGGGGCCACAGATACGCAGTATTTT. It encodes CASSLEASGATDTQYF. Together with reference TRBV7-8 and TRBJ2-3, the CDR3 gives the full variable domain: GAGVSQSPRYKVAKRGQDVALRCDPISGHVSLFWYQQALGQGPEFLTYFQNEAQLDKSGLPSDRFFAERPEGSVSTLKIQRTQQEDSAVYLCASSLEASGATDTQYFGPGTRLTVL.

This clonotype has just a few counts. V and J are TRBV20-1 and TRBJ1-5; D is possibly TRBD1 (6 bases). The CDR3 covers 14 residues. V lost 3 bases and J 4 bases, leaving 13 bases between the germline ends. Germline V lookup: CDR1 DFQATT, CDR2 SNEGSKA (reference sequence). The CDR3 protein is CSASAGAGNQPQHF. CDR3 in DNA: TGCAGTGCTAGTGCAGGGGCCGGGAATCAGCCCCAGCATTTT.

The chain combines TRBV2 with TRBJ1-3; TRBD1 agrees at 8 bases. V trimming: 1 base; J trimming: 0 bases; junction bases outside the gene matches: 2. CDR1 and CDR2 from the germline V gene are SNHLY and FYNNEI. The length of the CDR3 is 16 residues. Here the CDR3 reads CASSEGTGNSGNTIYF. The CDR3, as DNA: TGTGCCAGCAGTGAAGGGACAGGGAACTCTGGAAACACCATATATTTT.

This rearrangement joins TRBV6-2 or TRBV6-3 to TRBJ2-5; 10 bases line up with TRBD1. CDR1 and CDR2 (germline): MNHEY, SVGEGT. This CDR3 region has 14 residues. The V segment lost 5 bases and the J segment 14 bases; nucleotides outside the gene matches: 14. The CDR3 loop is CASSETGTGAPIYF. The CDR3, as DNA: TGTGCCAGCAGTGAAACCGGGACAGGGGCCCCCATATACTTC.

There are many counts of this clonotype. The genes are TRBV7-2 and TRBJ2-1, with a possible D match to TRBD1 (5 bases). Trimming removed 5 bases from V and 3 bases from J, with 14 bases in between. CDR3 size: 15 residues. Germline V gives CDR1 SGHTA, CDR2 FQGNSA. The DNA of the CDR3 is TGTGCCAGCAGCCTCGAAGTAGACAGCTACAATGAGCAGTTCTTC. This sequence encodes CASSLEVDSYNEQFF.

This clonotype occurred many times. The chain links TRBV7-2 to TRBJ2-7; 9 nucleotides align to TRBD2. CDR1 and CDR2 (germline): SGHTA, FQGNSA. J gave up 4 bases and V 0 bases, and 7 bases lay outside the gene matches. The length of the CDR3 is 16 residues. The CDR3 coding sequence is TGTGCCAGCAGCTTAGCGATTAGCGGGAGAAGATACGAGCAGTACTTC. As protein: CASSLAISGRRYEQYF.